What follows is one T cell receptor (beta chain) and its context. Sequencing used immunoSEQ multiplex PCR; TCRdb keeps in-frame clones, though not all of them. The sample holds about 260,000 clones; roughly 88% are singletons and the top ten take about 1.2%. The source of the sample is a study of blood T cell repertoires in COVID-19. The sequence came from a woman aged 40 to 50 with acute COVID-19. The sequenced material came from PBMCs or T cells enriched from blood (not recorded which).

The CDR3 DNA reads TGTGCCAGCAGCTTAGGAGGTGGCTACACCTTC. Protein: CASSLGGGYTF. The V call is TRBV11-2, the J call TRBJ1-2; D not resolved. The CDR3 is 11 residues long. Germline V CDR1 and CDR2: SGHAT, FQNNGV. The V end lost 1 base, the J end lost 7 bases, and 4 bases lay between the germline ends.